One and the same sample provided the 21 T cell receptor beta chains below, sequenced in a study of T cells in localized non-small cell lung cancer. Sequencing used immunoSEQ multiplex PCR; TCRdb keeps in-frame clones, though not all of them. The sample has roughly 39,000 clones; around 87% are singletons. The specimen comprised peripheral blood, sampled before any cancer treatment. The receptors here all came from a man aged 18 to 49 with stage I lung adenocarcinoma.

The gene calls are TRBV16 and TRBJ1-5; unclear D gene. Deletions cut 0 bases from V and 1 base from J, with 7 bases between. Germline-derived CDR1 and CDR2 are KGHSY and FQNENV. This CDR3 is built from 15 residues. CDR3 sequence reads: CASSQSSGSNQPQHF. The CDR3 bases are TGTGCCAGCAGCCAATCCTCGGGAAGCAATCAGCCCCAGCATTTT.

The J gene is TRBJ2-3, the V gene TRBV7-2; 7 bases agree with TRBD2. The CDR3 covers 17 residues. Germline assignment: CDR1 SGHTA and CDR2 FQGNSA. V lost 5 bases, J lost 2 bases, and 13 bases stayed unmatched. Written as DNA, the CDR3 is TGTGCCAGCAGCCCGCGACTAGCTCAAAAGGCCACAGATACGCAGTATTTT. Translating gives CASSPRLAQKATDTQYF.

The V and J genes are TRBV18 and TRBJ1-1; D possibly corresponds to TRBD1 (6 bases). Looked up from germline, CDR1 is KGHSH and CDR2 is LQKENI. The length of the CDR3 is 14 residues. The germline V and J ends were trimmed by 2 bases and 6 bases, with 13 bases remaining between them. CDR3 bases: TGTGCCAGCTCACCAAACAGGGCGTTCCCTGAAGCTTTCTTT. Its translation: CASSPNRAFPEAFF. The full variable domain, rest sourced from reference TRBV18 and TRBJ1-1, is NAGVMQNPRHLVRRRGQEARLRCSPMKGHSHVYWYRQLPEEGLKFMVYLQKENIIDESGMPKERFSAEFPKEGPSILRIQQVVRGDSAAYFCASSPNRAFPEAFFGQGTRLTVV.

The chain is built from TRBV7-9 and TRBJ1-1; D perhaps matches TRBD1 (6 bases). This CDR3 spans 14 amino acids. The germline V gene encodes CDR1 SEHNR and CDR2 FQNEAQ (reference sequence). The V gene lost 5 bases and the J gene lost 4 bases, with 14 bases spanning the gap. This chain's CDR3 is CASSAYREATEAFF. Written as DNA, the CDR3 is TGTGCCAGCAGCGCCTACAGGGAAGCCACTGAAGCTTTCTTT. The full variable domain, completed using reference TRBV7-9 and TRBJ1-1, is DTGVSQNPRHKITKRGQNVTFRCDPISEHNRLYWYRQTLGQGPEFLTYFQNEAQLEKSRLLSDRFSAERPKGSFSTLEIQRTEQGDSAMYLCASSAYREATEAFFGQGTRLTVV.

This clone was counted a single time. J is TRBJ2-3 and V is TRBV6-5; the D gene is possibly TRBD2 (6 bases). Germline V lookup: CDR1 MNHEY, CDR2 SVGAGI. V was pared by 4 bases and J by 1 base, with 12 bases between. The CDR3 contains 15 residues. DNA for the CDR3: TGTGCCAGCAGTTCACCCACGGGGGGCACAGATACGCAGTATTTT. Amino acid sequence: CASSSPTGGTDTQYF.

CDR3 loop: CASSSTDTEAFF. The CDR3 DNA follows: TGTGCCAGCAGCTCTACGGACACTGAAGCTTTCTTT. The rearrangement uses TRBV9 and TRBJ1-1; D call uncertain. Germline loops: CDR1 SGDLS, CDR2 YYNGEE. V lost 4 bases to trimming and J lost 3 bases, with 7 bases between them. The CDR3 is 12 amino acids.

This clone was seen just once. This chain joins TRBV5-6 and TRBJ1-4; a weak D match, TRBD1 (5 bases). The ends were cut back, 3 bases at V and 4 bases at J, with 16 bases in the middle. The CDR3 has 16 amino acids. Germline V lookup: CDR1 SGHDT, CDR2 YYEEEE. CDR3 DNA sequence: TGTGCCAGCAGCTCTAAACCAGGGACTTTTAATGAAAAACTGTTTTTT. Its protein product is CASSSKPGTFNEKLFF.

The table lists this clone with a count of one. This rearrangement joins TRBV6-6 to TRBJ1-1; TRBD1 might be the D (6 bases). V gave up 2 bases and J gave up 6 bases, with 19 bases separating them. CDR3 length: 16 residues. Germline V lookup: CDR1 MNHNY, CDR2 SVGAGI (reference sequence). The CDR3 loop reads CASSYPTSVGAAEAFF. The DNA of the CDR3 is TGTGCCAGCAGTTACCCAACGAGTGTGGGGGCCGCTGAAGCTTTCTTT.

The chain recombines TRBV19 with TRBJ1-1; 7 bases agree with TRBD1. Trimming cost V 1 base and J 3 bases; bases outside gene matches: 8. The V gene's germline CDR1 is LNHDA and CDR2 SQIVND (reference sequence). The CDR3 covers 16 residues. CDR3 coding DNA: TGTGCCAGTAGTATAGTCCCAGGACAGGCCTACACTGAAGCTTTCTTT. As protein: CASSIVPGQAYTEAFF.

The rearrangement joins TRBV29-1 to TRBJ1-2; D unresolved. Trimming took 0 bases from V and 2 from J, leaving 22 bases between them. Germline CDR1 SQVTM, CDR2 ANQGSEA. The CDR3 is 18 residues long. CDR3 protein: CSVEDSEVRIGGNYGYTF. The CDR3 nucleotides read TGCAGCGTTGAAGATTCGGAGGTGAGGATCGGTGGGAACTATGGCTACACCTTC.

The CDR3 reads CASTPLGGKGEQYF. CDR3 bases: TGTGCCAGCACCCCACTGGGGGGGAAGGGCGAGCAGTACTTC. This chain uses TRBV28 with TRBJ2-7, with TRBD2 matching 7 bases. CDR1 MDHEN and CDR2 SYDVKM come from the germline V gene. The V gene end was trimmed by 7 bases and the J gene end by 6 bases; junction bases not matched to a gene: 12. CDR3 length: 14 residues. Together with reference TRBV28 and TRBJ2-7, the CDR3 gives the full variable domain: DVKVTQSSRYLVKRTGEKVFLECVQDMDHENMFWYRQDPGLGLRLIYFSYDVKMKEKGDIPEGYSVSREKKERFSLILESASTNQTSMYLCASTPLGGKGEQYFGPGTRLTVT.

The chain has TRBV9 and TRBJ2-1, with 7 bases that match TRBD1. The CDR3 loop spans 15 amino acids. Trimming took 3 bases from V and 6 from J; bases not matched to a gene: 9. Germline V CDR1 and CDR2: SGDLS, YYNGEE. The CDR3 nucleotides are TGTGCCAGCAGCGGAAAAGCCGGGACAGTCAATGAGCAGTTCTTC. The encoded protein is CASSGKAGTVNEQFF.

This chain connects TRBV6-4 to TRBJ1-1; D call uncertain. CDR3 length equals 13 residues. V dropped 6 bases and J dropped 1 base, with 9 bases sitting between them. Germline CDR1 reads MRHNA; CDR2 reads SNTAGT. This CDR3 is CASSNEKNTEAFF. CDR3 sequence (DNA): TGTGCCAGCAGCAACGAGAAGAACACTGAAGCTTTCTTT.

The V call is TRBV29-1, the J call TRBJ2-3, with 8 bases lining up with TRBD1. V gave up 7 bases and J gave up 4 bases; unmatched junction bases: 7. CDR3 size: 13 residues. The germline V gene has CDR1 SQVTM and CDR2 ANQGSEA. The CDR3 DNA reads as TGCAGCGCTTCAGGGGGCTCATCAGATACGCAGTATTTT. This translates into CSASGGSSDTQYF.

This chain uses TRBV7-6 with TRBJ1-4; possibly TRBD1 for D (5 bases). With 4 bases removed from V and 7 bases from J, the gap between germline ends came to 13 bases. Germline-derived CDR1 and CDR2 are SGHVS and FNYEAQ. The CDR3 consists of 14 residues. CDR3 protein: CASSSSLGTEKLFF. The CDR3 DNA is TGTGCCAGCAGCTCATCGCTGGGGACTGAAAAACTGTTTTTT.

This clone showed up just once. V is TRBV10-2 and J is TRBJ2-5; 14 nucleotides agree with TRBD2. CDR1 and CDR2 (germline): WSHSY, SAAADI. There are 16 residues in the CDR3. After removal of 2 bases from V and 4 bases from J, the junction contained 3 bases not matched to a gene. The CDR3 region is CASSEGGTSGGETQYF. DNA for the CDR3: TGCGCCAGCAGTGAGGGGGGGACTAGCGGGGGAGAGACCCAGTACTTC.

The chain joins TRBV18 to TRBJ1-2, with D maybe TRBD1 (5 bases). Germline CDR1 and CDR2: KGHSH and LQKENI. This CDR3 contains 17 residues. Deletions cut 4 bases from V and 2 bases from J, with 20 bases between. CDR3 sequence reads: CASSRGLEGRLNYGYTF. In DNA form, the CDR3 reads TGTGCCAGCTCACGTGGACTTGAGGGGAGGCTGAACTATGGCTACACCTTC. Variable domain in full (rest from reference TRBV18 and TRBJ1-2): NAGVMQNPRHLVRRRGQEARLRCSPMKGHSHVYWYRQLPEEGLKFMVYLQKENIIDESGMPKERFSAEFPKEGPSILRIQQVVRGDSAAYFCASSRGLEGRLNYGYTFGSGTRLTVV.

This clone was counted once. J is TRBJ2-6 and V is TRBV7-3; D is unresolved. CDR1 and CDR2 from the germline V gene are SGHTA and FQGTGA. The V and J ends lost 0 bases and 2 bases respectively, with 5 bases between them. The length of the CDR3 is 15 residues. The CDR3: CASSLTFPGANVLTF. The CDR3 bases are TGTGCCAGCAGCTTAACCTTCCCTGGGGCCAACGTCCTGACTTTC.

This clone has just a few counts. The rearrangement links TRBV6-5 to TRBJ1-3; weak D call: TRBD1 (6 bases). The CDR3 covers 15 residues. The V gene's germline CDR1 is MNHEY and CDR2 SVGAGI. Trimming stripped 0 bases from V and 2 bases from J, with 8 bases between. As DNA, the CDR3 is TGTGCCAGCAGTTACTCGAGGACAGCTGGAAACACCATATATTTT. It yields the protein CASSYSRTAGNTIYF.

V usage is TRBV9 and J usage is TRBJ1-4; 7 bases line up with TRBD1. The germline gives CDR1 SGDLS, CDR2 YYNGEE. The CDR3 contains 16 residues. V dropped 3 bases and J dropped 8; count of bases not matched to a gene: 13. CDR3 in amino acids: CASSAGLGQVGEKLFF. CDR3 DNA sequence: TGTGCCAGCAGCGCGGGCCTCGGACAGGTGGGAGAAAAACTGTTTTTT. The full variable domain, rest sourced from reference TRBV9 and TRBJ1-4, is DSGVTQTPKHLITATGQRVTLRCSPRSGDLSVYWYQQSLDQGLQFLIQYYNGEERAKGNILERFSAQQFPDLHSELNLSSLELGDSALYFCASSAGLGQVGEKLFFGSGTQLSVL.

This chain links TRBV10-3 with TRBJ1-3; 8 nucleotides match TRBD1. The germline V gene encodes CDR1 ENHRY and CDR2 SYGVKD. This CDR3 spans 18 amino acids. V gave up 6 bases and J gave up 7 bases; unmatched junction bases: 20. As DNA, the CDR3 is TGTGCCATCAGAGCCGACGGGACAGGCTCCGGCCGTGTGAACACCATATATTTT. Amino acid sequence: CAIRADGTGSGRVNTIYF.